These 28 T cell receptor beta chains came from one sample sequenced in a study of cytomegalovirus exposure and HLA in healthy donors. PCR employed 60 Vbeta and 13 Jbeta primers. This table comes from immunoSEQ multiplex PCR, and its TCRdb copy is limited to in-frame clones, with some not included. The sample table includes fewer than 100,000 clones. Sequencing was done on a sample of PBMCs. The receptors were sampled from a man aged 18 to 30 in good health and CMV-seropositive.

The DNA for the CDR3 is TGCGCCAGCAGCTCCGGACAGGGAGAGACCCAGTACTTC. It codes for CASSSGQGETQYF. The V call is TRBV5-1, the J call TRBJ2-5, with TRBD1 identical over 8 bases. This CDR3 has 13 residues. Germline V gene data show CDR1 as SGHRS and CDR2 as YFSETQ. Trimming took 3 bases from V and 4 from J; bases not matched to a gene: 2.

The CDR3 region has the DNA TGTGCCAGCAGCTTCAGGGGGCGAGAAGACACTGAAGCTTTCTTT. This encodes CASSFRGREDTEAFF. The V call is TRBV5-4, the J call TRBJ1-1, with 8 bases that match TRBD1. V lost 2 bases, J lost 3 bases, and 6 bases stayed unmatched. Germline V lookup: CDR1 SGHNT, CDR2 YYREEE (reference sequence). This CDR3 spans 15 amino acids.

The rearrangement joins TRBV9 to TRBJ1-4; 9 nucleotides align to TRBD1. The ends lost 3 bases at V and 8 bases at J; junction bases unmatched: 5. The germline V gene encodes CDR1 SGDLS and CDR2 YYNGEE. The CDR3 sequence is 14 residues long. CDR3 coding DNA: TGTGCCAGCAGCGCCCGGACAGGGGAGGAAAAACTGTTTTTT. Amino acids: CASSARTGEEKLFF.

This chain joins TRBV19 and TRBJ1-6; D unresolved. Germline CDR1 reads LNHDA; CDR2 reads SQIVND (reference sequence). CDR3 length: 14 amino acids. V lost 3 bases, J lost 8 bases, and 11 bases lay in between. The CDR3 DNA reads as TGTGCCAGTAGTATCGGGGAGGCAGATTCACCCCTCCACTTT. It specifies CASSIGEADSPLHF.

V and J are TRBV7-9 and TRBJ2-7, with D maybe TRBD2 (5 bases). This CDR3 is 14 amino acids long. CDR1 and CDR2 from the germline V gene are SEHNR and FQNEAQ (reference sequence). V was trimmed by 5 bases and J by 2 bases, leaving 13 bases between them. The CDR3 coding sequence is TGTGCCAGCAGCCAACCAGCGGAGGCCTACGAGCAGTACTTC. Translating it yields CASSQPAEAYEQYF.

This chain links TRBV10-2 with TRBJ1-2; no reliable D call. V was shortened by 3 bases and J by 8 bases, with 10 bases between the two germline ends. Germline assignment: CDR1 WSHSY and CDR2 SAAADI. The CDR3 runs 12 residues. Here the CDR3 reads CASSDEVRGYTF. CDR3 in DNA: TGCGCCAGCAGTGATGAAGTGCGCGGCTACACCTTC.

The J gene is TRBJ1-1, the V gene TRBV11-2; the D gene is possibly TRBD1 (5 bases). CDR1 and CDR2 (germline): SGHAT, FQNNGV. Deletions cut 3 bases from V and 0 bases from J, with 14 bases between. This CDR3 region has 16 residues. CDR3 coding DNA: TGTGCCAGCAGCTTGGGGGGAATAGGCGTGAACACTGAAGCTTTCTTT. Protein sequence: CASSLGGIGVNTEAFF. Combining the CDR3 with reference TRBV11-2 and TRBJ1-1 gives the whole variable domain EAGVAQSPRYKIIEKRQSVAFWCNPISGHATLYWYQQILGQGPKLLIQFQNNGVVDDSQLPKDRFSAERLKGVDSTLKIQPAKLEDSAVYLCASSLGGIGVNTEAFFGQGTRLTVV.

The chain has TRBV13 and TRBJ2-7, with 11 bases matching TRBD2. Germline trimming cut 5 bases from V and 4 bases from J; bases unmatched to any gene: 7. Per the germline V gene, CDR1 is PRHDT and CDR2 is FYEKMQ (reference sequence). The CDR3 is 15 amino acids. The CDR3 DNA reads as TGTGCCAGCAGCCCCGGGGTAGCGGGGGGGTACGAGCAGTACTTC. This translates into CASSPGVAGGYEQYF.

This rearrangement joins TRBV28 to TRBJ1-2; 10 positions agree with TRBD1. CDR3 length: 14 amino acids. V gave up 6 bases and J gave up 5 bases; unmatched junction bases: 6. CDR1 and CDR2 from the germline V gene are MDHEN and SYDVKM. As DNA, the CDR3 is TGTGCCAGCAGGACAGGGGGCGAGGGGTATGGCTACACCTTC. It codes for CASRTGGEGYGYTF.

V gene TRBV6-5 combines with J gene TRBJ2-2; perhaps TRBD1 as D (6 bases). The V gene's germline CDR1 is MNHEY and CDR2 SVGAGI. The CDR3 is 15 residues long. Trimming took 6 bases from V and 6 from J, leaving 17 bases between them. The CDR3 region has the DNA TGTGCCAGCAGCCAGGAATACAGGGTGGCCGGGGAGCTGTTTTTT. Protein product: CASSQEYRVAGELFF.

For this clone: Mismatch with germline at one junction end may stem from a read error. The CDR3 DNA sequence: TGTGCCAGCAGCTCCCACCGTAGGGGGCGGACTGAAGATTTCTTT. It codes for CASSSHRRGRTEDFF. V usage is TRBV11-2 and J usage is TRBJ1-1; 7 nucleotides align to TRBD1. The CDR3 runs 15 residues. The germline V gene has CDR1 SGHAT and CDR2 FQNNGV. The full variable domain, its missing parts supplied by reference TRBV11-2 and TRBJ1-1, is EAGVAQSPRYKIIEKRQSVAFWCNPISGHATLYWYQQILGQGPKLLIQFQNNGVVDDSQLPKDRFSAERLKGVDSTLKIQPAKLEDSAVYLCASSSHRRGRTEDFFGQGTRLTVV.

V is TRBV4-2 and J is TRBJ2-3, with 9 bases identical to TRBD2. Germline V gives CDR1 LGHNA, CDR2 YNFKEQ. Trimming at V came to 0 bases and at J to 5 bases, leaving 6 bases not matched to a gene. The CDR3 totals 16 residues. The CDR3 DNA is TGTGCCAGCAGCCAAGATCCTAGCGGGACGGGAGATACGCAGTATTTT. Its protein product is CASSQDPSGTGDTQYF.

The chain combines TRBV27 with TRBJ1-2; D is uncertain. This CDR3 has 15 amino acids. V was shortened by 0 bases and J by 8 bases, with 16 bases between the two germline ends. The germline V gene has CDR1 MNHEY and CDR2 SMNVEV (reference sequence). The CDR3 loop reads CASSLSWRTLYGYTF. Written as DNA, the CDR3 is TGTGCCAGCAGTTTATCGTGGAGGACTCTCTACGGCTACACCTTC.

This rearrangement joins TRBV6-1 to TRBJ2-2, with a possible D match to TRBD1 (6 bases). CDR3 length: 14 amino acids. From germline, CDR1 is MNHNS and CDR2 SASEGT. The V gene lost 3 bases and the J gene lost 4 bases, with 9 bases spanning the gap. This CDR3 is CASSEGAPTGELFF. CDR3 DNA: TGTGCCAGCAGTGAGGGGGCGCCCACCGGGGAGCTGTTTTTT.

This sequence joins TRBV4-2 and TRBJ1-1; D is possibly TRBD1 (5 bases). V was shortened by 4 bases and J by 4 bases, with 19 bases between the two germline ends. There are 16 residues in the CDR3. CDR1 and CDR2 from the germline V gene are LGHNA and YNFKEQ. CDR3 in amino acids: CASSPIGAGGGTEAFF. CDR3 DNA: TGTGCCAGCAGCCCGATAGGGGCAGGCGGGGGCACTGAAGCTTTCTTT.

The chain combines TRBV7-3 with TRBJ1-1, with D possibly matching TRBD1 (6 bases). Trimming shortened V by 5 bases and J by 1 base, and 11 bases separated the two germline ends. Germline loops: CDR1 SGHTA, CDR2 FQGTGA. CDR3 length: 14 residues. The CDR3 reads CASSRSGQNTEAFF. The DNA for the CDR3 is TGTGCCAGCAGCAGATCGGGACAGAACACTGAAGCTTTCTTT.

V usage is TRBV13 and J usage is TRBJ2-7; 7 bases map to TRBD1. The CDR3 covers 14 residues. V trimming: 5 bases; J trimming: 2 bases; junction bases outside the gene matches: 6. Germline CDR1 PRHDT, CDR2 FYEKMQ (reference sequence). The CDR3 nucleotides are TGTGCCAGCAGCGAGGACAGGCTGCCCTACGAGCAGTACTTC. It translates to CASSEDRLPYEQYF.

The chain joins TRBV11-2 to TRBJ2-7, with no clear D. This CDR3 comprises 11 residues. V lost 6 bases and J 4 bases, leaving 7 bases between the germline ends. Germline CDR1 and CDR2: SGHAT and FQNNGV. The CDR3 spells CASSNFYEQYF. In DNA, the CDR3 is TGTGCCAGCAGTAATTTTTACGAGCAGTACTTC.

V and J are TRBV6-1 and TRBJ2-1, with 10 positions matching TRBD2. Germline CDR1 and CDR2: MNHNS and SASEGT. V dropped 10 bases and J dropped 7; count of bases not matched to a gene: 10. The CDR3 sequence is 14 residues long. CDR3 nucleotide sequence: TGTGCCATCTTCCTAGCGGGGGCGGGTAATGAGCAGTTCTTC. Amino acid sequence: CAIFLAGAGNEQFF.

The chain has TRBV7-8 and TRBJ2-7; 12 positions agree with TRBD1. The CDR3 is 20 amino acids. Germline CDR1 and CDR2: SGHVS and FQNEAQ. V shed 2 bases and J 2 bases; nucleotides not matched to a gene: 16. The CDR3 spells CASSLRAVPGQGAGPYEQYF. The CDR3, as DNA: TGTGCCAGCAGCTTAAGGGCAGTCCCGGGACAGGGGGCGGGACCCTACGAGCAGTACTTC.

This chain links TRBV19 with TRBJ2-5; D is possibly TRBD2 (6 bases). The ends were cut back, 3 bases at V and 4 bases at J, with 12 bases in the middle. Germline CDR1 and CDR2: LNHDA and SQIVND (reference sequence). The CDR3 covers 14 residues. This chain's CDR3 is CASSIRGFGETQYF. In nucleotides, the CDR3 is TGTGCCAGTAGTATCCGGGGGTTTGGAGAGACCCAGTACTTC. The full variable domain, its missing parts supplied by reference TRBV19 and TRBJ2-5, is DGGITQSPKYLFRKEGQNVTLSCEQNLNHDAMYWYRQDPGQGLRLIYYSQIVNDFQKGDIAEGYSVSREKKESFPLTVTSAQKNPTAFYLCASSIRGFGETQYFGPGTRLLVL.

This chain connects TRBV11-2 to TRBJ1-1; no definite D call. Per germline, CDR1 SGHAT and CDR2 FQNNGV. The CDR3 spans 13 residues. Trimming stripped 6 bases from V and 2 bases from J, with 10 bases between. This CDR3 reads CASSFEVNTEAFF. CDR3 DNA sequence: TGTGCCAGCAGTTTCGAGGTAAACACTGAAGCTTTCTTT.

The chain has TRBV6-4 and TRBJ1-5, with TRBD1 as a possible D gene (6 bases). Per the germline V gene, CDR1 is MRHNA and CDR2 is SNTAGT. V shed 5 bases and J shed 7 bases, with 12 bases lying between them. The CDR3 runs to 13 residues. The DNA for the CDR3 is TGTGCCAGCAGTACCGACAGGTACCAGCCCCAGCATTTT. Translating it yields CASSTDRYQPQHF.

This rearrangement joins TRBV7-6 to TRBJ2-7; tentative D call: TRBD1 (6 bases). This CDR3 is built from 12 residues. Germline V gives CDR1 SGHVS, CDR2 FNYEAQ. V was cut by 5 bases and J by 5 bases, with 10 bases left in between. In DNA, the CDR3 is TGTGCCAGCAGCCCAGGGGACCACGAGCAGTACTTC. It encodes CASSPGDHEQYF.

The CDR3, as DNA: TGTGCCAGTAGGAGACCCGGCAAGGGGGAAAAACTGTTTTTT. Protein sequence: CASRRPGKGEKLFF. The chain couples TRBV19 to TRBJ1-4; weak D call: TRBD1 (5 bases). The V end was cut by 6 bases, the J end by 8 bases, with 16 bases between. This CDR3 contains 14 residues. Germline V CDR1 and CDR2: LNHDA, SQIVND (reference sequence).

The rearrangement joins TRBV4-2 to TRBJ2-2; D is uncertain. V lost 1 base and J 3 bases, leaving 15 bases between the germline ends. The CDR3 is 17 residues long. Germline CDR1 and CDR2: LGHNA and YNFKEQ. The CDR3 DNA is TGTGCCAGCAGCCAAGTTAACAGTATTTCGGACACCGGGGAGCTGTTTTTT. It yields the protein CASSQVNSISDTGELFF.

The CDR3, as DNA: TGTGCCAGCAGTACCCGGACTAGCGGGGCCCTCAATGAGCAGTTCTTC. The encoded protein is CASSTRTSGALNEQFF. V and J are TRBV25-1 and TRBJ2-1; 12 bases fit TRBD2. The junction had 8 bases not matched to a gene; V was cut back by 5 bases and J by 6 bases. Germline CDR1 is MGHDK and CDR2 is SYGVNS. The CDR3 covers 16 residues.

The chain couples TRBV20-1 to TRBJ1-2; D call uncertain. Germline V gene lookup returns CDR1 DFQATT and CDR2 SNEGSKA (reference sequence). The CDR3 has 9 amino acids. Trimming removed 6 bases at V and 7 bases at J, with 6 bases between. CDR3 sequence reads: CSAGSGYTF. The CDR3 nucleotides read TGCAGTGCGGGGAGTGGCTACACCTTC.